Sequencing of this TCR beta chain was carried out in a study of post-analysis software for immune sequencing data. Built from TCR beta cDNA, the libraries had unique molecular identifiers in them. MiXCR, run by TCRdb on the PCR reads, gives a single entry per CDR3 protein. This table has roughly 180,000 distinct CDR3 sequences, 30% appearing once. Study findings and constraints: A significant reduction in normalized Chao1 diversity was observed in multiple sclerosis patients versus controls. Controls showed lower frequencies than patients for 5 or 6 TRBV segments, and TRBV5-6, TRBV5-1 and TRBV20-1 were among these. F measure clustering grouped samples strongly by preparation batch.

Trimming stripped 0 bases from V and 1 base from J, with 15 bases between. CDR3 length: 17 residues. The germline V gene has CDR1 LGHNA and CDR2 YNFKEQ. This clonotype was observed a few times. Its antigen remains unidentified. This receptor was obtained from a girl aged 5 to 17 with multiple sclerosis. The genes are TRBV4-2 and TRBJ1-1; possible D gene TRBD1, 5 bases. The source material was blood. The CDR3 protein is CASSQDPNMGPNTEAFF. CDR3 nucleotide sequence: TGTGCCAGCAGCCAAGATCCCAACATGGGACCGAACACTGAAGCTTTCTTT.